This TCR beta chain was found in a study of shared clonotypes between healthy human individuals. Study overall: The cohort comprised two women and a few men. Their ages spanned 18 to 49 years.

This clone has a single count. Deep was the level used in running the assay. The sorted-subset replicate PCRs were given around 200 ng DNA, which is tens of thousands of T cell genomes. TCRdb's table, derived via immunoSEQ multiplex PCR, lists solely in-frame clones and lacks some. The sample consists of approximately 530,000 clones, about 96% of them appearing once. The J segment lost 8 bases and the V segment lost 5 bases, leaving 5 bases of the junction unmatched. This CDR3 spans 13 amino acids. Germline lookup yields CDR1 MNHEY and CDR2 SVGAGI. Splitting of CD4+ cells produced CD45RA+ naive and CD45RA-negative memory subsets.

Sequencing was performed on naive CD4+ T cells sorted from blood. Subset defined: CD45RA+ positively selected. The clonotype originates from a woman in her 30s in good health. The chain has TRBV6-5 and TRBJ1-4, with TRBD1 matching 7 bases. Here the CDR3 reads CASSLRDREKLFF. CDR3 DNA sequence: TGTGCCAGCAGTCTCCGGGACAGAGAAAAACTGTTTTTT.